The clone carrying this T cell receptor (beta chain) came up once. The antigen remains undetermined. This table comes from immunoSEQ multiplex PCR, and its TCRdb copy is limited to in-frame clones, with some not included. Found here are some 34,000 clones, 85% to 95% of them singletons; the top ten hold 7.7%. The sample is drawn from a study of T cells in tuberculosis. Study-level information: This South African cohort compared adolescents with or without latent tuberculosis against adults with active tuberculosis.

CDR1 and CDR2 from the germline V gene are MNHNS and SASEGT. There are 15 residues in the CDR3. V was clipped by 1 base and J by 1 base, with 10 bases between them. Findings and limits, study-wide: Using the GMM-specific repertoire gave about 85% accuracy versus about 70% with motifs. The TCR-beta difference was not significant; alpha differences partly reflected length. Cases with active tuberculosis were adults, while controls were adolescents.

The chain carries TRBV6-1 and TRBJ1-2; perhaps TRBD1 as D (5 bases). The clonotype originates from a donor between 5 and 29 years old with latent tuberculosis or without tuberculosis infection. Some clones in this sample may be carry-over from other donors' samples. The source material was PBMCs. CDR3 sequence reads: CASSEELGLNYGYTF. The CDR3 DNA is TGTGCCAGCAGTGAAGAATTGGGGCTTAACTATGGCTACACCTTC.